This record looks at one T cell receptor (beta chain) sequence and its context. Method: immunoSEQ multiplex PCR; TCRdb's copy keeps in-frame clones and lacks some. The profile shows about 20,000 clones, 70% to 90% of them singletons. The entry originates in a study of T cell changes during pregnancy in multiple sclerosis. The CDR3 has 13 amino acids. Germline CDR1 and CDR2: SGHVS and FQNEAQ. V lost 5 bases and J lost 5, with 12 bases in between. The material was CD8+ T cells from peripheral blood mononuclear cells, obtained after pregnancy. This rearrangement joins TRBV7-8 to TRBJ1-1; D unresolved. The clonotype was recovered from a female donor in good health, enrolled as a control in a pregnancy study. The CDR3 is CASSAYSGTEAFF. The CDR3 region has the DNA TGTGCCAGCAGCGCCTACTCGGGGACTGAAGCTTTCTTT.